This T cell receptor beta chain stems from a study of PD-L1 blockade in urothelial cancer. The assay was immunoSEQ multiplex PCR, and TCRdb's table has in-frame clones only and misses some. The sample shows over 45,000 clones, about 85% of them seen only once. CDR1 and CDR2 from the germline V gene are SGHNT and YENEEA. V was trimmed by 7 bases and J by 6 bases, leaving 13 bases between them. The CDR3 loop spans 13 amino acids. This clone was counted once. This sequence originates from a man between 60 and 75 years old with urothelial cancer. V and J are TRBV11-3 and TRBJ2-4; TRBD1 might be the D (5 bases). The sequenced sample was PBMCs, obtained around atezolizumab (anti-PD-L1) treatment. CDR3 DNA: TGTGCCAGCACCCGCCAGGGTGGAAACATTCAGTACTTC. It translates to CASTRQGGNIQYF.